Following are 27 T cell receptor beta chains from one sample sequenced in a study of CD8+ T cells in alopecia areata. Sequencing used cDNA as its template, made by extracting RNA and reverse transcribing it. Here immunoSEQ multiplex PCR was the method, and the copy in TCRdb shows in-frame clones only, minus some. The sample shows approximately 160,000 clones, 60% of them seen only once. Sample treatment: oral pan-JAK inhibitor, 5-10 mg twice daily. Specimen: CD4+ T cells sorted from blood, collected at week 24, from a patient treated with tofacitinib. Source of these receptors: a human donor with alopecia areata.

The sample holds a few counts of this clone. The DNA for the CDR3 is TGTGCCAGCAGCCTCGACAGGGGAAATTCACCCCTCCACTTT. Translated, it gives CASSLDRGNSPLHF. The chain is built from TRBV4-2 and TRBJ1-6, with 8 bases lining up with TRBD1. CDR3 length equals 14 residues. V trimming: 4 bases; J trimming: 7 bases; junction bases outside the gene matches: 3. Germline CDR1 LGHNA, CDR2 YNFKEQ.

J is TRBJ1-1 and V is TRBV7-2; D ambiguous. This CDR3 spans 11 amino acids. In germline, CDR1 is SGHTA, CDR2 FQGNSA. Trimming shortened V by 2 bases and J by 4 bases, and 2 bases separated the two germline ends. Written as DNA, the CDR3 is TGTGCCAGCAGCTTACTCACTGAAGCTTTCTTT. It encodes CASSLLTEAFF.

This chain connects TRBV29-1 to TRBJ2-5, with D possibly being TRBD1 (6 bases). With 5 bases removed from V and 4 bases from J, the gap between germline ends came to 17 bases. Germline CDR1 and CDR2: SQVTM and ANQGSEA. CDR3 length equals 14 residues. CDR3 amino acids: CSVLTGLVGETQYF. CDR3 nucleotides: TGCAGCGTTCTAACAGGGCTCGTCGGAGAGACCCAGTACTTC.

The rearrangement links TRBV5-1 to TRBJ2-2; a possible D gene is TRBD2 (5 bases). The CDR3 spans 14 residues. Trimming removed 0 bases from V and 4 bases from J, with 7 bases in between. CDR1 and CDR2 from the germline V gene are SGHRS and YFSETQ. As DNA, the CDR3 is TGCGCCAGCAGCTTGGAAAGCGGCACCGGGGAGCTGTTTTTT. It is translated as CASSLESGTGELFF. Full variable domain (rest looked up from reference TRBV5-1 and TRBJ2-2): KAGVTQTPRYLIKTRGQQVTLSCSPISGHRSVSWYQQTPGQGLQFLFEYFSETQRNKGNFPGRFSGRQFSNSRSEMNVSTLELGDSALYLCASSLESGTGELFFGEGSRLTVL.

The DNA of the CDR3 is TGTGCCACCTCGGACAGGAGCTCTGAAGCTTTCTTT. Its translation is CATSDRSSEAFF. J is TRBJ1-1 and V is TRBV18; 7 bases are shared with TRBD1. The CDR3 spans 12 residues. V lost 10 bases, J lost 6 bases, and 8 bases stayed unmatched. Germline-derived CDR1 and CDR2 are KGHSH and LQKENI.

This chain links TRBV10-2 with TRBJ1-2; no clear D. V lost 7 bases to trimming and J lost 2 bases, with 8 bases between them. This CDR3 contains 12 residues. Germline CDR1 reads WSHSY; CDR2 reads SAAADI. The CDR3: CASKERNYGYTF. The CDR3 region has the DNA TGCGCCAGCAAGGAAAGGAACTATGGCTACACCTTC.

This clone was detected only once. The rearrangement uses TRBV9 and TRBJ2-5; D uncertain. The V end lost 3 bases, the J end lost 5 bases, and 11 bases lay between the germline ends. CDR3 length: 13 amino acids. Germline values: CDR1 SGDLS, CDR2 YYNGEE. The CDR3 sequence: CASSAETRETQYF. The CDR3 nucleotides read TGTGCCAGCAGCGCGGAGACGAGGGAGACCCAGTACTTC.

This clone was recorded a few times. V usage is TRBV29-1 and J usage is TRBJ2-1, with 11 bases lining up with TRBD1. The CDR3 extends over 14 amino acids. CDR1 is SQVTM and CDR2 is ANQGSEA in the germline V gene. V shed 3 bases and J 10 bases; nucleotides not matched to a gene: 8. The CDR3 region has the DNA TGCAGCGTTGATCCGGACAGGGGGCCCGAGGAGCAGTTCTTC. This codes for CSVDPDRGPEEQFF.

CDR3 DNA sequence: TGTGCCACCAGCAGAGATATGGGGACCTACGAGCAGTACTTC. This gives the protein CATSRDMGTYEQYF. The rearrangement joins TRBV15 to TRBJ2-7; no clear D. Trimming shortened V by 0 bases and J by 2 bases, and 8 bases separated the two germline ends. CDR1 is LNHNV and CDR2 is YYDKDF in the germline V gene (reference sequence). The CDR3 spans 14 residues.

In its sample, this clone was seen a few times. The CDR3 DNA reads TGCAGCGGAGCGAGCCCCGGGACAGCGGAGACCCAGTACTTC. This translates into CSGASPGTAETQYF. The rearrangement links TRBV29-1 to TRBJ2-5, with 7 bases matching TRBD1. The CDR3 length is 14 residues. J gave up 5 bases and V 7 bases, and 13 bases lay outside the gene matches. CDR1 and CDR2 from the germline V gene are SQVTM and ANQGSEA.

The table lists this clone with a count of one. This chain connects TRBV30 to TRBJ2-7; a weak D match, TRBD2 (6 bases). This CDR3 is built from 14 residues. The germline CDR1 and CDR2 sequences are GTSNPN and SVGIG (reference sequence). V gave up 1 base and J gave up 2 bases, with 12 bases separating them. The CDR3 DNA is TGTGCCTGGAGTGGGGGGGTTTCGGCCTACGAGCAGTACTTC. The encoded protein is CAWSGGVSAYEQYF. Filled out from reference TRBV30 and TRBJ2-7, the complete variable domain reads SQTIHQWPATLVQPVGSPLSLECTVEGTSNPNLYWYRQAAGRGLQLLFYSVGIGQISSEVPQNLSASRPQDRQFILSSKKLLLSDSGFYLCAWSGGVSAYEQYFGPGTRLTVT.

The rearrangement links TRBV29-1 to TRBJ2-1; possible D gene TRBD2, 6 bases. This CDR3 contains 13 residues. V was pared by 8 bases and J by 2 bases, with 13 bases between. Germline values: CDR1 SQVTM, CDR2 ANQGSEA. Written as DNA, the CDR3 is TGCAGCTCCGGGCGGAGGGCCTACAATGAGCAGTTCTTC. Encoded protein: CSSGRRAYNEQFF.

J is TRBJ2-2 and V is TRBV30; TRBD1 might be the D (7 bases). Trimming removed 2 bases at V and 4 bases at J, with 17 bases between. The CDR3 is made up of 16 amino acids. Per the germline V gene, CDR1 is GTSNPN and CDR2 is SVGIG (reference sequence). Here the CDR3 DNA reads TGTGCCTGGAGTAACAGGAGGGGGCGAAGCACCGGGGAGCTGTTTTTT. Its protein is CAWSNRRGRSTGELFF.

V gene TRBV27 combines with J gene TRBJ2-7; TRBD1 might be the D (6 bases). The germline V gene encodes CDR1 MNHEY and CDR2 SMNVEV (reference sequence). The V end was cut by 5 bases, the J end by 0 bases, with 14 bases between. The CDR3 sequence is 15 residues long. The CDR3 spells CASSGIGTHSYEQYF. As DNA, the CDR3 is TGTGCCAGCAGTGGCATAGGGACACACTCCTACGAGCAGTACTTC.

The genes are TRBV7-9 and TRBJ1-5; TRBD1 is a possible D gene (6 bases). The CDR3 sequence is 13 residues long. CDR1 is SEHNR, CDR2 FQNEAQ, per germline (reference sequence). The germline V and J ends were trimmed by 11 bases and 5 bases, with 16 bases remaining between them. This chain's CDR3 is CAPFEGGDQPQHF. CDR3 nucleotides: TGTGCCCCCTTTGAGGGGGGGGATCAGCCCCAGCATTTT. Looking up the rest from reference TRBV7-9 and TRBJ1-5 gives the full variable domain: DTGVSQNPRHKITKRGQNVTFRCDPISEHNRLYWYRQTLGQGPEFLTYFQNEAQLEKSRLLSDRFSAERPKGSFSTLEIQRTEQGDSAMYLCAPFEGGDQPQHFGDGTRLSIL.

This rearrangement joins TRBV29-1 to TRBJ2-3; 11 bases line up with TRBD1. CDR1 and CDR2 (germline): SQVTM, ANQGSEA. There are 13 residues in the CDR3. With V trimmed by 6 bases and J by 6 bases, 5 bases remained unmatched. CDR3 sequence reads: CSVGQGALDTQYF. The CDR3 bases are TGCAGCGTCGGACAGGGGGCATTGGATACGCAGTATTTT.

V is TRBV5-3 and J is TRBJ1-5; a weak D match, TRBD1 (5 bases). TRBV5-3 is treated as an ORF (open reading frame) with a function not yet certain. V lost 0 bases, J lost 5 bases, and 18 bases lay in between. This CDR3 region has 17 residues. The DNA for the CDR3 is TGTGCCAGAAGCTTGGATCTCGGGACGGAAACTTATCAGCCCCAGCATTTT. It encodes CARSLDLGTETYQPQHF.

The V call is TRBV18, the J call TRBJ2-5, with D perhaps TRBD2 (5 bases). The germline V gene encodes CDR1 KGHSH and CDR2 LQKENI. The V gene lost 5 bases and the J gene lost 2 bases, with 12 bases spanning the gap. The CDR3 runs 14 residues. The CDR3 here is CASSANPGQETQYF. The DNA of the CDR3 is TGTGCCAGCTCAGCCAACCCGGGGCAAGAGACCCAGTACTTC. Together with reference TRBV18 and TRBJ2-5, the CDR3 gives the full variable domain: NAGVMQNPRHLVRRRGQEARLRCSPMKGHSHVYWYRQLPEEGLKFMVYLQKENIIDESGMPKERFSAEFPKEGPSILRIQQVVRGDSAAYFCASSANPGQETQYFGPGTRLLVL.

This clone has just a few counts. Written as DNA, the CDR3 is TGTGCCAGCCGGGTAAGGGGCCAAGAGACCCAGTACTTC. The encoded protein is CASRVRGQETQYF. V usage is TRBV5-8 and J usage is TRBJ2-5, with D possibly matching TRBD1 (5 bases). Germline V lookup: CDR1 SGHTS, CDR2 YDEGEE. The CDR3 length is 13 residues. Trimming cost V 7 bases and J 1 base, with 11 bases left between them.

The gene calls are TRBV19 and TRBJ2-1, with D tentatively TRBD1 or TRBD2 (6 bases each). The CDR3 contains 15 residues. Germline CDR1 is LNHDA and CDR2 is SQIVND (reference sequence). With 3 bases removed from V and 8 bases from J, the gap between germline ends came to 17 bases. The CDR3 nucleotides read TGTGCCAGTAGTATGCAGGGGAGGATCTCGGATGAGCAGTTCTTC. Translating gives CASSMQGRISDEQFF.

This clone was picked up a small number of times. The rearrangement links TRBV7-6 to TRBJ1-1; D is possibly TRBD1 (6 bases). Per germline, CDR1 SGHVS and CDR2 FNYEAQ. CDR3 length equals 14 residues. The V end lost 5 bases, the J end lost 6 bases, and 16 bases lay between the germline ends. As DNA, the CDR3 is TGTGCCAGCAGCCCAAGGGGGTTCGTGGCTGAAGCTTTCTTT. Translating gives CASSPRGFVAEAFF. The full variable domain, in which reference TRBV7-6 and TRBJ1-1 provide the parts outside the CDR3, is GAGVSQSPRYKVTKRGQDVALRCDPISGHVSLYWYRQALGQGPEFLTYFNYEAQQDKSGLPNDRFSAERPEGSISTLTIQRTEQRDSAMYRCASSPRGFVAEAFFGQGTRLTVV.

The chain combines TRBV29-1 with TRBJ2-7, with 10 bases fitting TRBD2. V lost 5 bases, J lost 3 bases, and 7 bases stayed unmatched. This CDR3 contains 14 residues. Germline values: CDR1 SQVTM, CDR2 ANQGSEA. CDR3: CSVPSGGADYEQYF. The CDR3 bases are TGCAGCGTTCCTAGCGGGGGTGCGGACTACGAGCAGTACTTC.

The chain couples TRBV11-2 to TRBJ2-5; 7 nucleotides agree with TRBD2. The CDR3 spans 14 residues. Germline loops: CDR1 SGHAT, CDR2 FQNNGV. V trimming: 0 bases; J trimming: 5 bases; junction bases outside the gene matches: 3. The CDR3 is CASSLEAGRETQYF. The CDR3 coding sequence is TGTGCCAGCAGCTTAGAAGCGGGGAGGGAGACCCAGTACTTC.

This clone has more than one count but fewer than ten. The chain has TRBV6-5 and TRBJ1-4, with 7 bases that match TRBD1. Trimming removed 5 bases from V and 7 bases from J; junction bases left unmatched: 7. Per the germline V gene, CDR1 is MNHEY and CDR2 is SVGAGI. This CDR3 spans 14 amino acids. In nucleotides, the CDR3 is TGTGCCAGCAGTGGGGCAGGGGGTCGTGAAAAACTGTTTTTT. Translation gives CASSGAGGREKLFF.

V gene TRBV5-1 combines with J gene TRBJ2-5, with 7 bases aligning to TRBD1. V shed 1 base and J 4 bases; nucleotides not matched to a gene: 4. Germline CDR1 and CDR2: SGHRS and YFSETQ. The CDR3 consists of 14 residues. The CDR3 is CASSLTGVRETQYF. In DNA, the CDR3 is TGCGCCAGCAGCTTGACAGGGGTTCGAGAGACCCAGTACTTC. The variable domain in full, with the rest retrieved from reference TRBV5-1 and TRBJ2-5, is KAGVTQTPRYLIKTRGQQVTLSCSPISGHRSVSWYQQTPGQGLQFLFEYFSETQRNKGNFPGRFSGRQFSNSRSEMNVSTLELGDSALYLCASSLTGVRETQYFGPGTRLLVL.

This sequence joins TRBV7-9 and TRBJ2-5; TRBD1 is a possible D gene (6 bases). The CDR3 runs 15 residues. Trimming removed 5 bases from V and 5 bases from J, with 18 bases in between. Germline CDR1 reads SEHNR; CDR2 reads FQNEAQ (reference sequence). CDR3 in amino acids: CASSDRMGARETQYF. As DNA, the CDR3 is TGTGCCAGCAGCGATCGCATGGGGGCGCGGGAGACCCAGTACTTC. The full variable domain, rest sourced from reference TRBV7-9 and TRBJ2-5, is DTGVSQNPRHKITKRGQNVTFRCDPISEHNRLYWYRQTLGQGPEFLTYFQNEAQLEKSRLLSDRFSAERPKGSFSTLEIQRTEQGDSAMYLCASSDRMGARETQYFGPGTRLLVL.

This clone was counted only a few times. The V gene is TRBV14, the J gene TRBJ1-2; unclear D gene. This CDR3 region has 18 residues. CDR1 and CDR2 (germline): SGHDN, FVKESK. V dropped 4 bases and J dropped 2 bases, with 23 bases sitting between them. The CDR3 is CASSPGGRVLILNYGYTF. CDR3 nucleotides: TGTGCCAGCAGCCCAGGAGGGAGAGTACTAATCCTGAACTATGGCTACACCTTC.